The present entry profiles one TCR beta chain with its context. Antigen: not known. CDR3 length: 14 amino acids. V was pared by 3 bases and J by 2 bases, with 11 bases between. Per the germline V gene, CDR1 is KGHSH and CDR2 is LQKENI. This sample stems from a study of cytomegalovirus exposure and HLA in healthy donors. Broader study findings: An analysis that was carried out later associated 16,951 TCR beta sequences with HLA alleles at 0.05 false discovery rate. Evidence from a later analysis indicated that most CMV-associated TCR beta chains looked HLA-restricted.

The PCR used 60 Vbeta and 13 Jbeta primers. Produced via immunoSEQ multiplex PCR; TCRdb's table is partial and in-frame only. The repertoire has 100,000 to 150,000 clones, under 90% of them found once; the top ten carry 7.5% to 9%. Sequenced: PBMCs. This receptor was identified in a female donor in good health and CMV-seropositive. This rearrangement joins TRBV18 to TRBJ2-7; possibly TRBD1 for D (6 bases). The CDR3 region is CASSPLGQPYEQYF. In DNA form, the CDR3 reads TGTGCCAGCTCACCTCTCGGACAGCCCTACGAGCAGTACTTC.